This T cell receptor beta chain was recorded in a study of CD8 T cells in ankylosing spondylitis. Worth noting for this clonotype: Its cognate antigen is unknown.

Germline values: CDR1 SGHAT, CDR2 FQNNGV. The length of the CDR3 is 15 residues. Unmatched junction bases numbered 6, after V lost 1 base and J lost 4 bases. MiXCR was run by TCRdb on the 5' RACE reads, yielding one entry per CDR3 protein. This sample has some 840,000 distinct CDR3 sequences, with around 11% found just once. Study-wide findings and caveats: Within matched ankylosing spondylitis synovial fluid, disease-linked clones were reportedly significantly enriched. What seemed typical of ankylosing spondylitis blood was a TCR beta motif built from eight highly homologous variants. Some of the motif variants had earlier been found in reactive arthritis patients' fluid and blood.

Sequencing was done on a sample of blood, either unsorted or a sorted T cell fraction (not recorded which). This receptor was identified in a male donor with ankylosing spondylitis. The rearrangement joins TRBV11-2 to TRBJ2-5; 7 nucleotides match TRBD2. CDR3 protein: CASSLGGAGVETQYF. The CDR3 DNA is TGTGCCAGCAGCTTAGGAGGGGCGGGAGTAGAGACCCAGTACTTC.